The 18 T cell receptor beta chains reported below all come from one sample, sequenced in a study of blood T cell repertoires in COVID-19. Clones were read by immunoSEQ multiplex PCR, and TCRdb kept only the in-frame ones, dropping some. The table includes more than 150,000 clones, roughly four fifths detected once. The sample was peripheral blood. The receptors originated from a woman aged 25 to 45 with acute or convalescent COVID-19.

The gene calls are TRBV28 and TRBJ2-1, with D possibly TRBD2 on 5 matching bases. The V gene's germline CDR1 is MDHEN and CDR2 SYDVKM. The CDR3 contains 15 residues. V was cut by 4 bases and J by 9 bases, with 19 bases left in between. The CDR3 region is CASSSPASREGEQFF. Written as DNA, the CDR3 is TGTGCCAGCAGTTCACCGGCCAGTCGGGAAGGTGAGCAGTTCTTC.

The rearrangement links TRBV5-6 to TRBJ2-3; 7 bases align to TRBD2. The V gene end was trimmed by 4 bases and the J gene end by 10 bases; junction bases not matched to a gene: 6. Germline loops: CDR1 SGHDT, CDR2 YYEEEE. This CDR3 has 12 residues. The CDR3 nucleotides are TGTGCCAGCAGCCTCGGACTAGGTGCGCAGTATTTT. Its protein is CASSLGLGAQYF.

The chain has TRBV6-6 and TRBJ1-4; D remains ambiguous. Germline V CDR1 and CDR2: MNHNY, SVGAGI (reference sequence). The V end was cut by 7 bases, the J end by 4 bases, with 10 bases between. This CDR3 spans 13 amino acids. The DNA for the CDR3 is TGTGCCAGCACCCCTCTCCTTAATGAAAAACTGTTTTTT. Amino acids: CASTPLLNEKLFF.

The rearrangement links TRBV14 to TRBJ1-1; D unclear. V dropped 3 bases and J dropped 4 bases, with 12 bases sitting between them. Per the germline V gene, CDR1 is SGHDN and CDR2 is FVKESK. The CDR3 runs to 14 residues. The CDR3 region has the DNA TGTGCCAGCAGCCATTACCAGTCTGTCACTGAAGCTTTCTTT. Protein: CASSHYQSVTEAFF.

This clone was counted once. The sample has other DNA sequences that encode this CDR3 too. The chain links TRBV5-4 to TRBJ2-3; tentatively, D is TRBD1 (5 bases). CDR1 is SGHNT and CDR2 is YYREEE in the germline V gene (reference sequence). The V end lost 1 base, the J end lost 5 bases, and 5 bases lay between the germline ends. The length of the CDR3 is 12 residues. The CDR3 reads CASSLRGDTQYF. The CDR3 DNA reads TGTGCCAGCAGCTTGAGGGGAGATACGCAGTATTTT.

The chain carries TRBV7-9 and TRBJ2-1, with D tentatively TRBD1 (6 bases). Trimming took 10 bases from V and 8 from J, leaving 18 bases between them. Germline loops: CDR1 SEHNR, CDR2 FQNEAQ (reference sequence). CDR3 length: 13 residues. The CDR3 DNA reads TGTGCCACCCGGGCCTGGACAGCCCATGAGCAGTTCTTC. Translation gives CATRAWTAHEQFF. Full variable domain (rest looked up from reference TRBV7-9 and TRBJ2-1): DTGVSQNPRHKITKRGQNVTFRCDPISEHNRLYWYRQTLGQGPEFLTYFQNEAQLEKSRLLSDRFSAERPKGSFSTLEIQRTEQGDSAMYLCATRAWTAHEQFFGPGTRLTVL.

The chain combines TRBV11-3 with TRBJ1-5, with 9 bases aligning to TRBD1. With V trimmed by 4 bases and J by 0 bases, 4 bases remained unmatched. Germline V gives CDR1 SGHNT, CDR2 YENEEA. The CDR3 has 16 amino acids. CDR3 residues: CASSSTGGYSNQPQHF. The CDR3 bases are TGTGCCAGCAGCTCGACAGGGGGTTATAGCAATCAGCCCCAGCATTTT.

This chain joins TRBV19 and TRBJ1-2, with D possibly TRBD1 on 5 matching bases. The germline V gene has CDR1 LNHDA and CDR2 SQIVND (reference sequence). This CDR3 has 13 amino acids. V was cut by 7 bases and J by 3 bases, with 12 bases left in between. The CDR3 sequence: CASTPTAHYGYTF. CDR3 DNA: TGTGCCAGTACTCCGACAGCCCACTATGGCTACACCTTC.

The rearrangement joins TRBV6-5 to TRBJ1-6, with TRBD1 identical over 7 bases. After removal of 6 bases from V and 8 bases from J, the junction contained 7 bases not matched to a gene. CDR3 length: 14 residues. CDR1 is MNHEY, CDR2 SVGAGI, per germline. The DNA of the CDR3 is TGTGCCAGCAGGACGACAGGGAAGGATTCACCCCTCCACTTT. Its translation: CASRTTGKDSPLHF.

The chain uses TRBV9 and TRBJ2-7; 7 bases line up with TRBD1. Trimming removed 6 bases from V and 3 bases from J; junction bases left unmatched: 12. The CDR3 spans 15 residues. Per the germline V gene, CDR1 is SGDLS and CDR2 is YYNGEE. The CDR3 sequence is CASTRDSSTSYEQYF. In nucleotides, the CDR3 is TGTGCCAGCACGAGGGACAGTTCCACAAGCTACGAGCAGTACTTC.

The chain joins TRBV12-3 or TRBV12-4 to TRBJ2-7, with D perhaps TRBD2 (5 bases). With 0 bases removed from V and 5 bases from J, the gap between germline ends came to 8 bases. This CDR3 region has 13 residues. The CDR3 protein is CASSLAGADEQYF. The CDR3 DNA follows: TGTGCCAGCAGTTTAGCGGGAGCCGACGAGCAGTACTTC.

This clone was seen more than once but under ten times. The chain couples TRBV28 to TRBJ2-2, with D maybe TRBD2 (6 bases). V was pared by 5 bases and J by 3 bases, with 19 bases between. The CDR3 runs to 17 residues. CDR1 is MDHEN, CDR2 SYDVKM, per germline. The CDR3 spells CASSTKEGWFDTGELFF. The CDR3 DNA is TGTGCCAGCAGTACCAAGGAGGGGTGGTTTGACACCGGGGAGCTGTTTTTT.

This chain joins TRBV12-3 or TRBV12-4 and TRBJ2-7; no clear D. The V end lost 5 bases, the J end lost 2 bases, and 10 bases lay between the germline ends. The length of the CDR3 is 13 residues. The CDR3 DNA follows: TGTGCCAGCAGTCCCCCTTGGCCCTACGAGCAGTACTTC. Protein: CASSPPWPYEQYF.

The V and J genes are TRBV28 and TRBJ1-2; 7 bases match TRBD1. The CDR3 is made up of 12 amino acids. Germline CDR1 is MDHEN and CDR2 is SYDVKM. Trimming took 9 bases from V and 3 from J; bases not matched to a gene: 4. The CDR3: CASKGAYYGYTF. CDR3 bases: TGTGCCAGTAAGGGGGCCTACTATGGCTACACCTTC.

The chain couples TRBV4-2 to TRBJ1-1, with TRBD1 matching over 12 bases. The germline gives CDR1 LGHNA, CDR2 YNFKEQ. With V trimmed by 1 base and J by 1 base, 4 bases remained unmatched. The CDR3 loop spans 17 amino acids. The DNA for the CDR3 is TGTGCCAGCAGCCAAGCCGGGACAGGGGGCAGGAACACTGAAGCTTTCTTT. Translation gives CASSQAGTGGRNTEAFF.

The chain has TRBV19 and TRBJ2-7; maybe TRBD2 (5 bases). This CDR3 has 13 residues. Trimming took off 5 bases at V and 4 bases at J, with 12 bases between the two ends. Germline values: CDR1 LNHDA, CDR2 SQIVND (reference sequence). CDR3 residues: CASSLEAGYEQYF. The CDR3 bases are TGTGCCAGTAGTTTGGAGGCCGGATACGAGCAGTACTTC.

The CDR3: CASSQDYRAGRKYEQYF. The CDR3 region has the DNA TGTGCCAGCAGCCAAGATTATAGGGCAGGGAGGAAGTACGAGCAGTACTTC. V is TRBV4-2 and J is TRBJ2-7; tentatively, D is TRBD2 (6 bases). Trimming pared 0 bases from V and 4 bases from J, leaving 19 bases between. CDR3 length equals 17 residues. Germline assignment: CDR1 LGHNA and CDR2 YNFKEQ.

The chain combines TRBV21-1 with TRBJ1-2; the D call in the table, TRBD1, was not verified against the DNA. TRBV21-1 is a listed pseudogene. There are 14 residues in the CDR3. The CDR3 sequence: CASSKARPNYGYTF. In DNA, the CDR3 is TGTGCCAGCAGCAAAGCCAGGCCTAACTATGGCTACACCTTC.